The T cell receptor (beta chain) described here comes from a study of cytomegalovirus exposure and HLA in healthy donors. Study observations and caveats: Diagnosis of cytomegalovirus status made by the classifier reportedly showed high specificity and sensitivity.

PCR amplification relied on 60 Vbeta primers (plus 13 Jbeta primers). In the original processing: Approximately 11 million shared chains were among around 78 million unique TCR beta chains counted in a later analysis. Clones were sequenced by immunoSEQ multiplex PCR, and TCRdb holds only the in-frame ones, with some missing. For V, J and clone size, that table is used; D and trimming come from the DNA. The table shows approximately 150,000 clones, with roughly 65% occurring only once. A word on this clone: No antigen is known for it.

The TCR sequence derives from a man aged 18 to 30 in good health and CMV-seropositive. The sample comprised PBMCs.

The CDR3 is CASSEDAKGASYGYTF. CDR3 sequence (DNA): TGTGCCAGCAGTGAAGACGCCAAGGGGGCGAGCTATGGCTACACCTTC. The rearrangement joins TRBV2 to TRBJ1-2; 7 nucleotides agree with TRBD1. The V and J ends lost 1 base and 4 bases, in that order; junction bases with no gene match: 9. The CDR3 is made up of 16 amino acids. The V gene's germline CDR1 is SNHLY and CDR2 FYNNEI.